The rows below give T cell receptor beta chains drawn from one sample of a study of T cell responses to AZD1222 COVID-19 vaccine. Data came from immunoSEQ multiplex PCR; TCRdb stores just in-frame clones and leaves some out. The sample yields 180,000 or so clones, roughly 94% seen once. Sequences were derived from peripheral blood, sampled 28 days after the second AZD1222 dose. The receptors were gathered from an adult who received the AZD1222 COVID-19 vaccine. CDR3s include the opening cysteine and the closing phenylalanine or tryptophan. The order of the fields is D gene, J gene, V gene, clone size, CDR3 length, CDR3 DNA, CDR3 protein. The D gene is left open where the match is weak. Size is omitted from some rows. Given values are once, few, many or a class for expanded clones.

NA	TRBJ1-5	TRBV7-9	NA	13	TGTGCCAGCAGCTTTCAAGGCAATCAGCCCCAGCATTTT	CASSFQGNQPQHF
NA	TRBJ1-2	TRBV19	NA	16	TGTGCCAGTAATCGCGAGGCAGCTAGGGATTACTATGGCTACACCTTC	CASNREAARDYYGYTF
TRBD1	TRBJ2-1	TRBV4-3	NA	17	TGCGCCAGCAGCCAAGATGAAGTGGGACAGGGTTACAATGAGCAGTTCTTC	CASSQDEVGQGYNEQFF
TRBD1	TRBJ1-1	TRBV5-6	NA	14	TGTGCCAGCGGACGGACAGGGATTCACACTGAAGCTTTCTTT	CASGRTGIHTEAFF
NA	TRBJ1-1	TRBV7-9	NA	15	TGTGCCAGCAGCTTTTCCGCCGGCCTGGCAACTGAAGCTTTCTTT	CASSFSAGLATEAFF
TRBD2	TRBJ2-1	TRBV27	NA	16	TGTGCCAGCAGTTCTCTAGCGGGAGCGGCCTACAATGAGCAGTTCTTC	CASSSLAGAAYNEQFF
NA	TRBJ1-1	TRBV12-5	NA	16	TGTGCTAGTGGTTTGGTACTGGGGGTCGAGAGGACTGAAGCTTTCTTT	CASGLVLGVERTEAFF
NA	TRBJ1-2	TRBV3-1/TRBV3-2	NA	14	TGTGCCAGCAGCCAAGATCAAGGGTTGACAGGCTACACCTTC	CASSQDQGLTGYTF
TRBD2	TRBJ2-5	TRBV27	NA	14	TGTGCCAGCAGTTTACTAGCGGGGCAAGAGACCCAGTACTTC	CASSLLAGQETQYF
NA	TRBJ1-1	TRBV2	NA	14	TGTGCCAGCAAGGGGGGCCTCATGAACACTGAAGCTTTCTTT	CASKGGLMNTEAFF
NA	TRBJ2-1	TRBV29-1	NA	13	TGCAGCGTTGGGGGGTTCTCCTACAATGAGCAGTTCTTC	CSVGGFSYNEQFF
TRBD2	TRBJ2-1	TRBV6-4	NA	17	TGTGCCAGCAGTGACTCGAGCTTAGCGGGAGAAAGAGGTGAGCAGTTCTTC	CASSDSSLAGERGEQFF
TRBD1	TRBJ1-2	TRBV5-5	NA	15	TGTGCCAGCAGCTTACAGGGGGCTAAAGGTTATGGCTACACCTTC	CASSLQGAKGYGYTF
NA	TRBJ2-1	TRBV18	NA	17	TGTGCCAGCTCACCCCTCCTTTCGGGAAGCTCCTACAATGAGCAGTTCTTC	CASSPLLSGSSYNEQFF
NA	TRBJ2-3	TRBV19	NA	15	TGTGCCAGTAGCCCGCTAGCGTCTAGCACAGATACGCAGTATTTT	CASSPLASSTDTQYF
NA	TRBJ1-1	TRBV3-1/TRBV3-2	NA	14	TGTGCCAGCAGCCTCCTGGAGAGGGACACTGAAGCTTTCTTT	CASSLLERDTEAFF
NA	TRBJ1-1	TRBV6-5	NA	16	TGTGCCAGCAGTTACGAGGGGGTCGTGTCGAACACTGAAGCTTTCTTT	CASSYEGVVSNTEAFF
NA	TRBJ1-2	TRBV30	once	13	TGTGCCTGGAGTCCCCAGGGTTTTAATGGCTACACCTTC	CAWSPQGFNGYTF
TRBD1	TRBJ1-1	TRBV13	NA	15	TGTGCCAGCAGCTCAAGGGCAGGGGGCGTAACTGAAGCTTTCTTT	CASSSRAGGVTEAFF
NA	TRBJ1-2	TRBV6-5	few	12	TGTGCCAGCAGTCTCGGGAACTATGGCTACACCTTC	CASSLGNYGYTF
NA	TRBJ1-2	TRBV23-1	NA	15	TGCGCCAGCAGTCAAAAGGGACGGCTTAACTATGGCTACACCTTC	CASSQKGRLNYGYTF
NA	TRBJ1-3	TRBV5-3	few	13	TGTGCCAGCGAAACAGGGTCAGGAAACACCATATATTTT	CASETGSGNTIYF
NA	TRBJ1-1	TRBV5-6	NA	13	TGTGCCAGCAGCTACCGAGACAGGAGGTGGGCTTTCTTT	CASSYRDRRWAFF
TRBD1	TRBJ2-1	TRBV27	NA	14	TGTGCCAGCAGTCTTAGACAGGGGGGGGATGAGCAGTTCTTC	CASSLRQGGDEQFF
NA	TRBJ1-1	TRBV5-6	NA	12	TGTGCCAGCAGCTTGGTCAACACTGAAGCTTTCTTT	CASSLVNTEAFF
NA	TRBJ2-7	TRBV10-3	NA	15	TGTGCCATCAGTGAATCAGGACAGCCTCAGGGCGAGCAGTACTTC	CAISESGQPQGEQYF
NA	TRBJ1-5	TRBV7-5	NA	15	TGTGCCAGAAGCTTAGGGGGCAGGGGCAATCAGCCCCAGCATTTT	CARSLGGRGNQPQHF
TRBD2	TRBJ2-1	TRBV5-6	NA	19	TGTGCCAGCAGCTGGGACCCCCTGAACAGCGGGAGTGTCTACAATGAGCAGTTCTTC	CASSWDPLNSGSVYNEQFF
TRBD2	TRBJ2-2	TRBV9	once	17	TGTGCCAGCACGCCAAGGCCGGCGGGAGTTAGCACCGGGGAGCTGTTTTTT	CASTPRPAGVSTGELFF